Each of the 11 T cell receptor beta chains below was sequenced from the same sample in a study of cytomegalovirus exposure and HLA in healthy donors. With 60 Vbeta and 13 Jbeta primers, the PCR was carried out. TCRdb's table, derived via immunoSEQ multiplex PCR, lists solely in-frame clones and lacks some. This sample has more than 200,000 clones, with 60% to 85% found just once. Material: PBMCs. The receptor set was obtained from a man aged 40-49 years in good health and CMV-seronegative.

Of note for this clone: At the DNA level, this CDR3 is encoded by other sequences in the same sample as well. The chain couples TRBV6-1 to TRBJ2-1; 11 bases are a match to TRBD2. With V trimmed by 3 bases and J by 3 bases, 1 base remained unmatched. CDR3 length equals 15 residues. The germline V gene encodes CDR1 MNHNS and CDR2 SASEGT. The CDR3 sequence is CASSDGTSGYNEQFF. In DNA, the CDR3 is TGTGCCAGCAGTGATGGGACTAGCGGCTACAATGAGCAGTTCTTC.

This chain links TRBV11-3 with TRBJ1-1; no clear D gene. Per the germline V gene, CDR1 is SGHNT and CDR2 is YENEEA. The CDR3 covers 13 residues. V shed 1 base and J shed 1 base, with 4 bases lying between them. The CDR3: CASSLGQNTEAFF. The CDR3 coding sequence is TGTGCCAGCAGCTTAGGACAGAACACTGAAGCTTTCTTT.

The V gene is TRBV9, the J gene TRBJ2-7; 7 positions agree with TRBD1. This CDR3 comprises 14 residues. The germline CDR1 and CDR2 sequences are SGDLS and YYNGEE. Trimming removed 0 bases from V and 9 bases from J; junction bases left unmatched: 9. The CDR3 sequence is CASSVEGTAQGQYF. The CDR3 bases are TGTGCCAGCAGCGTAGAGGGGACAGCCCAGGGGCAGTACTTC.

The chain combines TRBV6-5 with TRBJ2-7; D is unclear. Trimming pared 3 bases from V and 0 bases from J, leaving 12 bases between. The CDR3 consists of 15 residues. Germline-derived CDR1 and CDR2 are MNHEY and SVGAGI. CDR3 nucleotides: TGTGCCAGCAGTTATAAACAGCTGAGCTCCTACGAGCAGTACTTC. Its protein is CASSYKQLSSYEQYF.

V usage is TRBV7-8 and J usage is TRBJ1-1; maybe TRBD1 (6 bases). Germline values: CDR1 SGHVS, CDR2 FQNEAQ. This CDR3 contains 15 residues. Trimming took off 0 bases at V and 5 bases at J, with 13 bases between the two ends. CDR3 sequence reads: CASSLALGQGTEAFF. For the CDR3, the DNA is TGTGCCAGCAGCTTAGCGCTCGGGCAGGGGACTGAAGCTTTCTTT.

The chain employs TRBV9 and TRBJ2-5; D might be TRBD1 (6 bases). The CDR3 is made up of 15 amino acids. V shed 4 bases and J shed 0 bases, with 13 bases lying between them. Looked up from germline, CDR1 is SGDLS and CDR2 is YYNGEE. The CDR3 DNA reads as TGTGCCAGCAGCCCCACGAAGGGGGACCAAGAGACCCAGTACTTC. It translates to CASSPTKGDQETQYF.

This chain connects TRBV6-4 to TRBJ1-3; D remains ambiguous. V was shortened by 5 bases and J by 2 bases, with 10 bases between the two germline ends. This CDR3 has 14 amino acids. CDR1 is MRHNA and CDR2 is SNTAGT in the germline V gene. The CDR3 reads CASSRRGAGNTIYF. The CDR3 DNA sequence: TGTGCCAGCAGTCGCCGTGGAGCTGGAAACACCATATATTTT.

V gene TRBV5-4 combines with J gene TRBJ2-4; TRBD1 might be the D (6 bases). The CDR3 consists of 14 residues. The ends were cut back, 0 bases at V and 9 bases at J, with 13 bases in the middle. Germline V gene lookup returns CDR1 SGHNT and CDR2 YYREEE (reference sequence). CDR3 residues: CASSLGETGGIQYF. Here the CDR3 DNA reads TGTGCCAGCAGCTTGGGGGAGACAGGTGGCATTCAGTACTTC.

The chain carries TRBV13 and TRBJ1-5; D is uncertain. The germline CDR1 and CDR2 sequences are PRHDT and FYEKMQ (reference sequence). The CDR3 loop spans 14 amino acids. V dropped 5 bases and J dropped 2 bases, with 10 bases sitting between them. The CDR3 nucleotides are TGTGCCAGCAGCACAAGAGGAGGCAATCAGCCCCAGCATTTT. It translates to CASSTRGGNQPQHF.

The V gene is TRBV5-4, the J gene TRBJ2-5, with D hard to call. V lost 0 bases and J lost 4, with 13 bases in between. Germline CDR1 is SGHNT and CDR2 is YYREEE (reference sequence). The CDR3 is 15 residues long. The CDR3 nucleotides read TGTGCCAGCAGCTTGGCCCTAAAGAGTGGAGAGACCCAGTACTTC. Translation gives CASSLALKSGETQYF.

The chain recombines TRBV4-3 with TRBJ1-4; tentatively, D is TRBD1 (6 bases). CDR1 and CDR2 (germline): LGHNA, YSLEER. V lost 0 bases, J lost 7 bases, and 18 bases lay in between. This CDR3 region has 17 residues. The CDR3 spells CASSQDWLQGLGEKLFF. CDR3 DNA: TGCGCCAGCAGCCAAGATTGGCTTCAGGGGCTTGGTGAAAAACTGTTTTTT.